The rows below give T cell receptor beta chains drawn from one sample of a study of blood T cell repertoires in COVID-19. Clones were read by immunoSEQ multiplex PCR, and TCRdb kept only the in-frame ones, dropping some. The sample gives some 190,000 clones, almost 90% of which show up once; 1.5% to 2% is in the top ten. The sample consisted of peripheral blood. The source is a man younger than 30 with active or convalescent COVID-19. Both conserved end residues are part of each CDR3. A D gene is named only where the DNA matches it firmly. Expanded clones are given a class, and other clones once, few, many or no size at all.

V gene	J gene	clone size	D gene	CDR3 DNA	CDR3 protein
TRBV6-5	TRBJ2-3	NA	TRBD2	TGTGCCAGCAATCCTAGCGGGAGTCGATCAGATACGCAGTATTTT	CASNPSGSRSDTQYF
TRBV7-9	TRBJ1-1	NA	NA	TGTGCCAGCAGCGCACCCGAGGAGACAGGCACTGAAGCTTTCTTT	CASSAPEETGTEAFF
TRBV18	TRBJ1-5	NA	NA	TGTGCCAGCTCAACGGAGGGGAATCAGCCCCAGCATTTT	CASSTEGNQPQHF
TRBV21-1	TRBJ2-7	few	NA	TGTGCCAGCAGCAAAGAAGGCGCGGGGGCGCGCTACGAGCAGTACTTC	CASSKEGAGARYEQYF
TRBV7-2	TRBJ2-7	NA	NA	TGTGCCAGCAGCTTAGGTGGCGTGGGCCCCTACGAGCAGTACTTC	CASSLGGVGPYEQYF
TRBV7-6	TRBJ2-1	NA	TRBD2	TGTGCCAGCAGCTTAACCGGGACTAGCCGGAGGCATGAGCAGTTCTTC	CASSLTGTSRRHEQFF
TRBV7-9	TRBJ2-1	NA	TRBD2	TGTGCCAGCAGCTTAGCACTAGCGGCTCACAATGAGCAGTTCTTC	CASSLALAAHNEQFF
TRBV6-5	TRBJ1-2	NA	NA	TGTGCCAGCAATTCTCCAGGACAATTTTCCCCGTACACCTTC	CASNSPGQFSPYTF
TRBV29-1	TRBJ2-7	NA	TRBD1	TGCAGCGTTGAGGGACAGCTACCCTACGAGCAGTACTTC	CSVEGQLPYEQYF
TRBV5-6	TRBJ2-1	NA	TRBD2	TGTGCCAGCAGCCGAGAAGTAGATAGCGGGAGGGCCAATGAGCAGTTCTTC	CASSREVDSGRANEQFF
TRBV12-3/TRBV12-4	TRBJ2-5	NA	NA	TGTGCCAGTGCCCTAGATCATTTTGGGACCCAGTACTTC	CASALDHFGTQYF
TRBV5-1	TRBJ2-7	once	NA	TGCGCCAGCACGGAGGGGGGAGGGCCCTACGAGCAGTACTTC	CASTEGGGPYEQYF
TRBV18	TRBJ1-6	NA	NA	TGTGCCAGCTCCTCAACGGCGGCGGATTCACCCCTCCACTTT	CASSSTAADSPLHF
TRBV4-2	TRBJ1-5	NA	NA	TGTGCCAGCAGCCAAGATCTTCGTCAGCCCCAGCATTTT	CASSQDLRQPQHF
TRBV2	TRBJ1-3	NA	TRBD1	TGTGCCAGCAGCTTGGCAGGGGGTAGTGCCGGAAACACCATATATTTT	CASSLAGGSAGNTIYF
TRBV27	TRBJ2-1	NA	TRBD1	TGTGCCAGCAGCCGGACAGGGGCCCACAATGAGCAGTTCTTC	CASSRTGAHNEQFF
TRBV27	TRBJ2-7	few	TRBD1	TGTGCCAGCAGTTCCCCGGGACAGGGGTTTTACGAGCAGTACTTC	CASSSPGQGFYEQYF
TRBV7-9	TRBJ2-7	NA	TRBD1	TGTGCCAGCAGCTTGGGACAGGGGAATTACGAGCAGTACTTC	CASSLGQGNYEQYF
TRBV12-3/TRBV12-4	TRBJ1-4	NA	NA	TGTGCCAGCAGCCCGGTAGGAGGACTACTGTTTTTT	CASSPVGGLLFF
TRBV10-1	TRBJ1-5	NA	NA	TGCGCCAGCAGCGGACAGAAATATAGCAATCAGCCCCAGCATTTT	CASSGQKYSNQPQHF
TRBV2	TRBJ2-3	NA	TRBD2	TGTGCCAGCAGTGAAAAGCCAGCGGGGAGCACAGATACGCAGTATTTT	CASSEKPAGSTDTQYF
TRBV24-1	TRBJ2-7	NA	TRBD2	TGTGCCACCAGTGACCCGACAGCGGGGACTTCCTACGAGCAGTACTTC	CATSDPTAGTSYEQYF
TRBV4-1	TRBJ2-3	few	NA	TGCGCCAGCAGCCAAGGGCTAGGCCATACGCAGTATTTT	CASSQGLGHTQYF
TRBV6-5	TRBJ1-1	NA	TRBD1	TGTGCCAGCAGAGGAACAGGGGAGAAAGAAGCTTTCTTT	CASRGTGEKEAFF
TRBV6-2/TRBV6-3	TRBJ2-7	NA	NA	TGTGCCAGCAGTTACTCGTATGAGCGGTGGCCCGCCTACGAGCAGTACTTC	CASSYSYERWPAYEQYF
TRBV6-1	TRBJ2-5	NA	NA	TGTGCCAGCAGTGAACATAGTGTTGCTATTATTATAGAGACCCAGTACTTC	CASSEHSVAIIIETQYF
TRBV5-4	TRBJ1-6	NA	TRBD1	TGTGCCAGCAGCCCCAGGGACAGGGGTTCGAATTCACCCCTCCACTTT	CASSPRDRGSNSPLHF
TRBV4-1	TRBJ1-5	NA	TRBD1	TGCGCCAGCAGCCAAGGGACCGGGACAGGGAATCAGCCCCAGCATTTT	CASSQGTGTGNQPQHF
TRBV7-9	TRBJ1-2	NA	TRBD1	TGTGCCACGGAAGGGACAGACAGTAACTATGGCTACACCTTC	CATEGTDSNYGYTF
TRBV5-1	TRBJ2-7	NA	TRBD2	TGCGCCAGCAGCTTGGATGGCGGGAGCAGGTACGAGCAGTACTTC	CASSLDGGSRYEQYF
TRBV7-9	TRBJ1-6	once	TRBD1	TGTGCCAGCAGCTTAGTCGGGACAGATAATTCACCCCTCCACTTT	CASSLVGTDNSPLHF
TRBV5-6	TRBJ1-5	NA	TRBD1	TGTGCCAGCAGCTACGGGACAGGGGATGCTCAGCCCCAGCATTTT	CASSYGTGDAQPQHF
TRBV19	TRBJ1-1	NA	NA	TGTGCCAGTAGTATAGCGCAGGGTGGGACTGAAGCTTTCTTT	CASSIAQGGTEAFF
TRBV3-1/TRBV3-2	TRBJ1-1	NA	NA	TGTGCCAGCAGCCAAGCGCGGGGTGCGGTAACTGAAGCTTTCTTT	CASSQARGAVTEAFF
TRBV5-6	TRBJ2-7	NA	NA	TGTGCCAGCAGCGCCGTCCAGGGGGGCGAGCAGTACTTC	CASSAVQGGEQYF
TRBV2	TRBJ1-2	NA	NA	TGTGCCAGCAGGCAACAGGAAGGGTATGGCTACACCTTC	CASRQQEGYGYTF
TRBV6-1	TRBJ2-7	NA	TRBD2	TGTGCCAGCAGTGAAGCCCTAGCGGGGAGCTCCTACGAGCAGTACTTC	CASSEALAGSSYEQYF
TRBV6-5	TRBJ1-4	NA	TRBD1	TGTGCCAGCAGACGACAGGGGGCGTATGAAAAACTGTTTTTT	CASRRQGAYEKLFF
TRBV28	TRBJ2-7	NA	TRBD1	TGTGCCAGCAGTTCCCCGACAGGGGCGTACTTC	CASSSPTGAYF
TRBV27	TRBJ1-2	NA	NA	TGTGCCAGCAGTCCCCCGGGTGGCTATGGCTACACCTTC	CASSPPGGYGYTF
TRBV10-3	TRBJ1-4	NA	NA	TGTGCCATCAGTGAGAGGCTAGGCACTAATGAAAAACTGTTTTTT	CAISERLGTNEKLFF
TRBV9	TRBJ2-3	NA	NA	TGTGCCAGCAGCCCGAGGGGGGAGGGCCCTGATACGCAGTATTTT	CASSPRGEGPDTQYF
TRBV5-1	TRBJ1-6	NA	NA	TGCGCCAGCAGCTTGGCTGCGACTTCAGCCTATAATTCACCCCTCCACTTT	CASSLAATSAYNSPLHF
TRBV5-1	TRBJ2-7	few	TRBD1	TGCGCCAGCGGAATCTCAGACAGGGGCTACGAGCAGTACTTC	CASGISDRGYEQYF
TRBV9	TRBJ2-2	NA	NA	TGTGCCAGCAGCGTAGGGGCGATAGACACCGGGGAGCTGTTTTTT	CASSVGAIDTGELFF
TRBV25-1	TRBJ2-3	NA	NA	TGTGCCAGCAGTGGGCCCCGGGGGCGGGGGAGTGGGGCGCAGTATTTT	CASSGPRGRGSGAQYF
TRBV2	TRBJ2-7	NA	NA	TGTGCCAGCAGCGGGACATCAGGGGAGCAGTACTTC	CASSGTSGEQYF
TRBV2	TRBJ1-2	once	TRBD1	TGTGCCAGCATCTGGGGACAGACCAACTATGGCTACACCTTC	CASIWGQTNYGYTF
TRBV7-6	TRBJ2-3	NA	TRBD2	TGTGCCAGCAGTCGTACCGGGACTACCTCCCCAGATACGCAGTATTTT	CASSRTGTTSPDTQYF
TRBV24-1	TRBJ1-2	NA	NA	TGTGCCACCAGTGAAGGCAGGGAGGAAGGCTACACCTTC	CATSEGREEGYTF
TRBV30	TRBJ2-7	NA	NA	TGTGCCTGGACAGGGGCCAACGAGCAGTACTTC	CAWTGANEQYF
TRBV14	TRBJ1-6	once	NA	TGTGCCAGCAGCCGTAATCCTTACTCCTATAATTCACCCCTCCACTTT	CASSRNPYSYNSPLHF
TRBV5-1	TRBJ1-6	NA	TRBD1	TGCGCCAGCAGCCCTGATCGGACAGGGTCACCCCTCCACTTT	CASSPDRTGSPLHF
TRBV3-1/TRBV3-2	TRBJ2-5	NA	TRBD1	TGTGCCAGCAGCCAAACGGACAGGGGCGAGACCCAGTACTTC	CASSQTDRGETQYF